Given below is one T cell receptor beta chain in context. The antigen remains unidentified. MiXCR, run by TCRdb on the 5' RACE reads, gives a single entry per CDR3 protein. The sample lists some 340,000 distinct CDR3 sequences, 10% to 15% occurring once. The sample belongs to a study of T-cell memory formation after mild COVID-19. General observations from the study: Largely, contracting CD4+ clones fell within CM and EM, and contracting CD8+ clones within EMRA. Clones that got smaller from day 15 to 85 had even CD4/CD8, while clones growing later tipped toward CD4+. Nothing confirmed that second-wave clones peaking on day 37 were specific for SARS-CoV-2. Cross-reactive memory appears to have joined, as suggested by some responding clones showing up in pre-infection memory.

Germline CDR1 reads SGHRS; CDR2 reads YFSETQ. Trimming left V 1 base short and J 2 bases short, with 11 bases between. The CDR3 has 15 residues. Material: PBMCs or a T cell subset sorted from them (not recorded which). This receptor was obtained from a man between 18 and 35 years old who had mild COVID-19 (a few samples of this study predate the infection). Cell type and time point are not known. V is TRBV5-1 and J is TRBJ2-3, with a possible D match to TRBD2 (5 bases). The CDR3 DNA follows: TGCGCCAGCAGCTTGTCGGTAGCGTACACAGATACGCAGTATTTT. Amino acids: CASSLSVAYTDTQYF.